This T cell receptor gamma chain was retrieved from a study of intestinal T cells in coeliac disease (TCRdb year 2020). For the study in its entirety: Coeliac patients were much younger than controls, with mean ages of 16.0 versus 54.8 years in the TRG cohort. The TCR-delta (TRD) cohort comprised duodenal biopsies from about ten coeliac disease patients and about ten non-coeliac controls. Duodenal biopsies from around 36 coeliac disease patients and approximately 20 non-coeliac controls were included in a second, larger TCR-gamma (TRG) cohort. Summary of the overall study and its limitations: FFPE-derived DNA was found to be relatively degraded, and loss of a proportion of TCR sequences in each sample was likely caused by this degradation. TRD kmer-based clustering correctly classified all 20 or so biopsies in training, with a reported leave-one-out accuracy of 91%. It was not possible to tell repeated CDR3 amino acid sequences apart from PCR duplicates. Of approximately 54 biopsies, around 50 (approximately 94%) were correctly classified by TRG clustering, which had a reported leave-one-out accuracy of around 87%. A significant age difference was observed between coeliac and control groups, although significant classification was not yielded by an age-split analysis.

The library was prepared using multiplex PCR. Sequencing was carried out with an Ion Torrent PGM. TRG repertoires were amplified from 200 ng of biopsy DNA with the LymphoTrack kit, in which Illumina adapters are carried by the primers. After purification with AMPure XP beads and quantification on a 2100 Bioanalyzer, the TRG amplicons were pooled in equimolar amounts. Sequencing of TRG libraries was performed on an Ion PGM instrument. Concerning the study's data processing: FastX removed reads in which more than 10% of nucleotides fell below the per-patient third-quartile quality score. IMGT/HighV-QUEST was used to align reads in order to assign V, D and J genes, locate CDR3 regions and judge functionality. After the sequences were translated into amino acids, every sequence predicted to be non-functional was thrown out. CDR3s were split into kmers, with and without positional annotation; kmer frequencies underwent PCA, and samples were clustered using all 1023 combinations of PCs 1-10. Leave-one-out cross-validation was used to validate the classification, with parameters re-optimised on the remaining samples in each round. Using the vegan R package, Shannon diversity was calculated from repeated random subsamples whose size matched the lowest read count. For TCRdb, the public reads were processed anew by CATT, and duplicate DNA sequences were folded into one row. For this entry, the V and J calls and clone size follow TCRdb and not the study's own pipeline. Recorded for this sample are around 1,700 gamma-chain clones; approximately 50% of them occurred a single time. The ten largest clones capture 7.3% of the sample.

This clone is classified as large (0.1 to 1%). The target of this receptor is not known. No base quality information exists; no much larger clone differs at one position. For each case, genomic DNA was isolated from ten 5-um FFPE scrolls with the QIAamp DNA FFPE tissue kit. To test whether coeliac disease can be classified from the TCR repertoire, the study used fully anonymised formalin-fixed paraffin-embedded duodenal biopsies that were not needed for diagnosis. The sequence was collected from a human donor with celiac disease. What was sequenced was a duodenal biopsy.

The DNA reads TGTGCTGCGTGGGATTGTGATTATTATAAGAAACTCTTT. The resulting protein is CAAWDCDYYKKLF. Rearrangement joined TRGV10 to TRGJ1 or TRGJ2. TRGV10 is marked as an open reading frame, function uncertain. Trimmed from V: 8 bases; trimmed from J: 2 bases; junction bases lacking a gene match: 7. From cysteine to phenylalanine, the CDR3 is 13 amino acids long. Solely the CDR3 DNA is kept, with 39 bases framed from the first base.